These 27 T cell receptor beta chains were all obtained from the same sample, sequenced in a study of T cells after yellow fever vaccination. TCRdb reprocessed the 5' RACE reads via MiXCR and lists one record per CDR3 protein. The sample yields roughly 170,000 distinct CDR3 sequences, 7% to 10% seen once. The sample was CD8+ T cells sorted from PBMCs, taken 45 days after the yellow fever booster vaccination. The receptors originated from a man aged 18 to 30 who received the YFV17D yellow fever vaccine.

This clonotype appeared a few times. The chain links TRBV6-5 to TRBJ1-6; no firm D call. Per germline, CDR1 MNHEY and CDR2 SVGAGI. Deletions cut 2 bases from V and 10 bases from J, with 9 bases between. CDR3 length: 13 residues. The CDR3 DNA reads TGTGCCAGCAGTTACGGGGAGGGATCACCCCTCCACTTT. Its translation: CASSYGEGSPLHF.

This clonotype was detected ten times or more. The CDR3: CATSKGGETQYF. For the CDR3, the DNA is TGTGCCACCAGCAAGGGCGGGGAGACCCAGTACTTC. The V gene is TRBV15, the J gene TRBJ2-5; possible D gene TRBD2, 5 bases. Looked up from germline, CDR1 is LNHNV and CDR2 is YYDKDF (reference sequence). V was cut by 4 bases and J by 5 bases, with 8 bases left in between. The CDR3 is 12 amino acids.

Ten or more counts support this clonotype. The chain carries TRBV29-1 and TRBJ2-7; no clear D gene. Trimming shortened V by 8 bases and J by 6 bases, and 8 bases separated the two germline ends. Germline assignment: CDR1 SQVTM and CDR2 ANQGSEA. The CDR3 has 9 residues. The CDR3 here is CSQGIEQYV. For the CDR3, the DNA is TGCAGCCAAGGGATCGAGCAGTACGTC.

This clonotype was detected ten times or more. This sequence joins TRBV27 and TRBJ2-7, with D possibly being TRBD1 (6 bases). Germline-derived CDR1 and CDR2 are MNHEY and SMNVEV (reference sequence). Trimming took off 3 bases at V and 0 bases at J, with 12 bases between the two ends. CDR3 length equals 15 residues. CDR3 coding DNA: TGTGCCAGCAGTTTCGAGGACAGCAGCTCCTACGAGCAGTACTTC. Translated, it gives CASSFEDSSSYEQYF.

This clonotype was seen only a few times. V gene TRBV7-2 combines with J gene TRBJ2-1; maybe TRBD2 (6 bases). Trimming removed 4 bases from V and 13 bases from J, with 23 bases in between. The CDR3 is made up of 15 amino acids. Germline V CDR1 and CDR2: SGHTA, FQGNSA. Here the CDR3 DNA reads TGTGCCAGCAGCTCGTCCTGGACTACATTTAGCTTACAGTTCTTC. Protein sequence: CASSSSWTTFSLQFF.

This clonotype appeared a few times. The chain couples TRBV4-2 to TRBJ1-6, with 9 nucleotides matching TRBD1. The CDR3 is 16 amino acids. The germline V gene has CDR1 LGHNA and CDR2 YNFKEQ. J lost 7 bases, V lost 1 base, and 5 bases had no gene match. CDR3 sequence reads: CASSQVPGTGNSPLHF. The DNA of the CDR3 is TGTGCCAGCAGCCAAGTCCCCGGGACAGGGAATTCACCCCTCCACTTT.

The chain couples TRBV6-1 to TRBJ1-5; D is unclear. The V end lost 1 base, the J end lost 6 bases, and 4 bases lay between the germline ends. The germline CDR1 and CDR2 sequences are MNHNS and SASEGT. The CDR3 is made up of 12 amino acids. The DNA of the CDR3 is TGTGCCAGCAGTGAAGTTAGTCAGCCCCAGCATTTT. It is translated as CASSEVSQPQHF.

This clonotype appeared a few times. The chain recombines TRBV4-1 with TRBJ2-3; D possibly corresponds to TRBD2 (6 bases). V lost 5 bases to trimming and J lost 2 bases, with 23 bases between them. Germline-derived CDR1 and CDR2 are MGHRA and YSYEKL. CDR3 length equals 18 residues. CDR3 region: CASSGVWDFRSYTDTQYF. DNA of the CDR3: TGCGCCAGCAGCGGCGTATGGGACTTTCGAAGCTACACAGATACGCAGTATTTT.

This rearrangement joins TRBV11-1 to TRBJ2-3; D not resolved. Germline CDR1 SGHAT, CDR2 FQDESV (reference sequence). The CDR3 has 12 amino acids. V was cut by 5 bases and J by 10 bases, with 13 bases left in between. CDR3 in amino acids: CASSHPGRAQYF. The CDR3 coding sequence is TGTGCCAGCAGCCACCCCGGGCGTGCGCAGTATTTT.

The CDR3 region is CASSEAPGNTIYF. The DNA for the CDR3 is TGTGCCAGCAGTGAAGCCCCCGGAAACACCATATATTTT. The chain combines TRBV6-1 with TRBJ1-3; D not resolved. Germline V gene lookup returns CDR1 MNHNS and CDR2 SASEGT. With 0 bases removed from V and 4 bases from J, the gap between germline ends came to 4 bases. There are 13 residues in the CDR3.

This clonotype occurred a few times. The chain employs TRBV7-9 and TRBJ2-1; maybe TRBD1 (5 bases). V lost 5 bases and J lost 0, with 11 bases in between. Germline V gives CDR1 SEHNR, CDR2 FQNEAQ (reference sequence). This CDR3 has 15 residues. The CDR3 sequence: CASSQDSYSYNEQFF. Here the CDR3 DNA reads TGTGCCAGCAGCCAAGACAGTTACTCCTACAATGAGCAGTTCTTC.

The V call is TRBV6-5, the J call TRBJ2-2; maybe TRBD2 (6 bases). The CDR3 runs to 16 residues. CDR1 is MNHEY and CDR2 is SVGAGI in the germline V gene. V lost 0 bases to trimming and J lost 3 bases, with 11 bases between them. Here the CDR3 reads CASSYSGLYHTGELFF. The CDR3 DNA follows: TGTGCCAGCAGTTACTCAGGACTATACCACACCGGGGAGCTGTTTTTT.

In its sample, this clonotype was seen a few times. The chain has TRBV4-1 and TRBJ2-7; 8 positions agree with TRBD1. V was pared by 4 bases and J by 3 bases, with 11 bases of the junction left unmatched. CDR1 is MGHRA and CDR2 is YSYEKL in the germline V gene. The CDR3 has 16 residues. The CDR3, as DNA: TGCGCCAGCAGCCCCTCGGGGCAGGGGGCCAGCTACGAGCAGTACTTC. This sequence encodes CASSPSGQGASYEQYF.

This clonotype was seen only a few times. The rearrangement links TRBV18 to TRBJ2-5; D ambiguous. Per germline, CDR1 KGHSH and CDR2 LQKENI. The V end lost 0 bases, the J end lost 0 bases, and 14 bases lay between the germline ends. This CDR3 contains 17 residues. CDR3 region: CASSPPPVLKYQETQYF. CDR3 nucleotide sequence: TGTGCCAGCTCACCACCCCCAGTCCTGAAGTACCAAGAGACCCAGTACTTC.

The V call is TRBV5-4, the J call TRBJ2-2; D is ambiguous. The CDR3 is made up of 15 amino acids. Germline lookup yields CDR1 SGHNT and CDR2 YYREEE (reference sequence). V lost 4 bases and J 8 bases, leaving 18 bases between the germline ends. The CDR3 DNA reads TGTGCCAGCAGCAGTCGAAGAGGTCCCGGGGGGGAGCTGTTTTTT. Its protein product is CASSSRRGPGGELFF. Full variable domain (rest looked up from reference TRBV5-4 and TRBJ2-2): ETGVTQSPTHLIKTRGQQVTLRCSSQSGHNTVSWYQQALGQGPQFIFQYYREEENGRGNFPPRFSGLQFPNYSSELNVNALELDDSALYLCASSSRRGPGGELFFGEGSRLTVL.

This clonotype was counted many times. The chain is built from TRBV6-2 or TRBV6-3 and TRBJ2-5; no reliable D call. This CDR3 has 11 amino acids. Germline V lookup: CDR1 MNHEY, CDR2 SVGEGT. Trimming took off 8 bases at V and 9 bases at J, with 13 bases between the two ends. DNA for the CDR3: TGTGCCAGCCAGGCGAAGCGCGCCCAGTACTTC. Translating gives CASQAKRAQYF.

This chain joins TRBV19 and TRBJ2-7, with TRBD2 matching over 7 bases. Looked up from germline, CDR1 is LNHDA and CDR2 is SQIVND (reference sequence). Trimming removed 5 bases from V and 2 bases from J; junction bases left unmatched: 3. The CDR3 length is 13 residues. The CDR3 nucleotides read TGTGCCAGTAGTGTCCGGGAGGCCTACGAGCAGTACTTC. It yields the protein CASSVREAYEQYF. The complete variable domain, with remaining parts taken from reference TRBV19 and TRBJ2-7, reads DGGITQSPKYLFRKEGQNVTLSCEQNLNHDAMYWYRQDPGQGLRLIYYSQIVNDFQKGDIAEGYSVSREKKESFPLTVTSAQKNPTAFYLCASSVREAYEQYFGPGTRLTVT.

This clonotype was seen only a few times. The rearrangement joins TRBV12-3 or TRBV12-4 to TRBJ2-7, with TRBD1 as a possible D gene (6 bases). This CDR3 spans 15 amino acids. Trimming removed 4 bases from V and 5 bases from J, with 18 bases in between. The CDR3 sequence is CASSSDRMDSHEQYF. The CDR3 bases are TGTGCCAGCAGTTCAGACCGAATGGACAGCCACGAGCAGTACTTC.

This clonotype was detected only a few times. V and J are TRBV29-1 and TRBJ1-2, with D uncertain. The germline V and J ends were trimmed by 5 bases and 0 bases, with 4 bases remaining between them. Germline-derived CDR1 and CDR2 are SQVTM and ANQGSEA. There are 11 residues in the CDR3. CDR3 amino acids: CSVHSNYGYTF. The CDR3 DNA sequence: TGCAGCGTTCATTCTAACTATGGCTACACCTTC. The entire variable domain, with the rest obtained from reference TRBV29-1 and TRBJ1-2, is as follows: SAVISQKPSRDICQRGTSLTIQCQVDSQVTMMFWYRQQPGQSLTLIATANQGSEATYESGFVIDKFPISRPNLTFSTLTVSNMSPEDSSIYLCSVHSNYGYTFGSGTRLTVV.

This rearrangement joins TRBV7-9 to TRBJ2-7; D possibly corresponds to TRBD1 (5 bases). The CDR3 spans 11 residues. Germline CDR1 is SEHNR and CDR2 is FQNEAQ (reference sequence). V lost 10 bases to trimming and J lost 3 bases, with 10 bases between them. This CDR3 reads CAIQDNYEQYF. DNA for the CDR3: TGTGCCATCCAGGACAACTACGAGCAGTACTTC.

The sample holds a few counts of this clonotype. DNA of the CDR3: TGTGCCAGCAGCCAAGTGGACAGGGAAGAGACCCAGTACTTC. Residues: CASSQVDREETQYF. The J gene is TRBJ2-5, the V gene TRBV7-9, with 8 bases lining up with TRBD1. There are 14 residues in the CDR3. Germline CDR1 SEHNR, CDR2 FQNEAQ (reference sequence). The trim removed 5 bases at V and 3 bases at J, leaving 5 bases unmatched.

This chain's CDR3 is CASRGASGAWGDTQYF. The CDR3 DNA sequence: TGTGCCAGCAGGGGGGCTAGCGGGGCTTGGGGAGATACGCAGTATTTT. The rearrangement links TRBV28 to TRBJ2-3, with 9 bases that match TRBD2. V was pared by 6 bases and J by 5 bases, with 12 bases of the junction left unmatched. The CDR3 is 16 residues long. CDR1 is MDHEN, CDR2 SYDVKM, per germline.

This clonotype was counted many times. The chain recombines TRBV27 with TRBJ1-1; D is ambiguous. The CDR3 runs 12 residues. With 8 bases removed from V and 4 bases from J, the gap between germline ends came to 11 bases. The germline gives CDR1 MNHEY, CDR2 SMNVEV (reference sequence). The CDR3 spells CASGPPGTEAFF. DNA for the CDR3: TGTGCCAGCGGGCCCCCGGGCACTGAAGCTTTCTTT.

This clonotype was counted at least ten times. CDR3 bases: TGTGCCAGCAGTCAGACACTTAACTATGGCTACACCTTC. Translation: CASSQTLNYGYTF. The V gene is TRBV12-3 or TRBV12-4, the J gene TRBJ1-2; the D is unclear. The length of the CDR3 is 13 residues. Trimming pared 5 bases from V and 1 base from J, leaving 8 bases between.

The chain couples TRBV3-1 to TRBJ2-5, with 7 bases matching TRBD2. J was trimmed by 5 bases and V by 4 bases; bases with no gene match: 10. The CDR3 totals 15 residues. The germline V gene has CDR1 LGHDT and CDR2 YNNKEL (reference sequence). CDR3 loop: CASSLRGLAEETQYF. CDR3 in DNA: TGTGCCAGCAGCCTAAGGGGCCTAGCGGAGGAGACCCAGTACTTC.

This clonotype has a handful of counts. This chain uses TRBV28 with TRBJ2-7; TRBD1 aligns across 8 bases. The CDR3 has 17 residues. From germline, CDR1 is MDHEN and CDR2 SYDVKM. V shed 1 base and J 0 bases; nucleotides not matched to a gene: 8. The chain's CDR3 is CASSLLGGQESSYEQYF. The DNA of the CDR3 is TGTGCCAGCAGTTTATTGGGGGGACAGGAGAGCTCCTACGAGCAGTACTTC. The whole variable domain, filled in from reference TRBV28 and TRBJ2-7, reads DVKVTQSSRYLVKRTGEKVFLECVQDMDHENMFWYRQDPGLGLRLIYFSYDVKMKEKGDIPEGYSVSREKKERFSLILESASTNQTSMYLCASSLLGGQESSYEQYFGPGTRLTVT.

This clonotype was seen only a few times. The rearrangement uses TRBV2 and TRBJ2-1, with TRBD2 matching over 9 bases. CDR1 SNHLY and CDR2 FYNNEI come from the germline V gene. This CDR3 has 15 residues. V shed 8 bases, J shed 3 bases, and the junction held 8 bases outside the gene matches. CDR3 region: CASQLASGVYNEQFF. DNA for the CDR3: TGTGCCAGCCAGCTAGCTAGCGGGGTCTACAATGAGCAGTTCTTC.